Each of the 20 T cell receptor beta chains below was sequenced from the same sample in a study of T cells in Graves' hyperthyroidism and ophthalmopathy. Amplification yielded TCR beta CDR3 regions, with RNA transcripts as the source. An initial round of RT-PCR targeting the TCR CDR3 relied on the HTBI primer set. TCRdb reanalysed the multiplex PCR reads using MiXCR and keeps one entry per CDR3 protein. This sample carries a few hundred thousand distinct CDR3 sequences, approximately 17% of them seen once, and the ten largest clones take over 35%. The sequencing sample was made of blood. These receptors were collected from a man younger than 30 with Graves' ophthalmopathy.

This clonotype showed up many times. V and J are TRBV29-1 and TRBJ1-4; 7 nucleotides match TRBD1. Germline trimming cut 6 bases from V and 3 bases from J; bases unmatched to any gene: 4. The CDR3 is 13 amino acids. CDR1 SQVTM and CDR2 ANQGSEA come from the germline V gene. The CDR3 here is CSVGDRPNEKLFF. The CDR3 bases are TGCAGCGTGGGGGACAGACCTAATGAAAAACTGTTTTTT.

This clonotype turned up a few times. V gene TRBV6-2 or TRBV6-3 combines with J gene TRBJ2-1, with 7 bases matching TRBD2. V lost 2 bases and J lost 4; bases outside the gene matches: 8. This CDR3 has 16 residues. Germline CDR1 MNHEY, CDR2 SVGEGT. The chain's CDR3 is CASSYHGEGLYNEQFF. The CDR3 DNA sequence: TGTGCCAGCAGTTACCACGGGGAGGGGTTGTACAATGAGCAGTTCTTC.

This sequence joins TRBV10-3 and TRBJ2-7; 8 nucleotides match TRBD1. Unmatched junction bases numbered 8, after V lost 6 bases and J lost 1 base. The CDR3 runs 15 residues. Looked up from germline, CDR1 is ENHRY and CDR2 is SYGVKD. For the CDR3, the DNA is TGTGCCATCAGGGAACCGGGACAGGTATCCTACGAGCAGTACTTC. It yields the protein CAIREPGQVSYEQYF.

The chain joins TRBV27 to TRBJ1-1, with TRBD1 matching 9 bases. The CDR3 sequence is 15 residues long. With 8 bases clipped from V and 4 bases from J, the junction kept 11 bases outside the gene matches. Germline loops: CDR1 MNHEY, CDR2 SMNVEV (reference sequence). The CDR3 bases are TGTGCCAGCCGGATTACAGGGGGCGGTGGCACTGAAGCTTTCTTT. Its translation: CASRITGGGGTEAFF.

This clonotype was seen many times. The rearrangement links TRBV5-1 to TRBJ1-1; tentative D call: TRBD1 (5 bases). Germline V gene sequence: CDR1 SGHRS, CDR2 YFSETQ. The CDR3 has 15 residues. Trimming shortened V by 5 bases and J by 1 base, and 15 bases separated the two germline ends. The CDR3 sequence: CASRRDANQNTEAFF. In DNA form, the CDR3 reads TGCGCCAGCAGGCGGGACGCCAATCAGAACACTGAAGCTTTCTTT.

This chain links TRBV6-1 with TRBJ1-1; D gene uncertain. V was trimmed by 7 bases and J by 0 bases, leaving 12 bases between them. Germline CDR1 and CDR2: MNHNS and SASEGT. The CDR3 totals 14 residues. The CDR3 spells CASTLDGMNTEAFF. CDR3 nucleotides: TGTGCCAGCACCCTGGACGGAATGAACACTGAAGCTTTCTTT.

The chain combines TRBV7-6 with TRBJ2-2, with 7 bases that match TRBD2. From germline, CDR1 is SGHVS and CDR2 FNYEAQ. V lost 5 bases to trimming and J lost 0 bases; unmatched junction nucleotides: 9. The length of the CDR3 is 17 residues. CDR3 loop: CASSPTQLAANTGELFF. The DNA of the CDR3 is TGTGCCAGCAGCCCAACCCAGCTAGCGGCGAACACCGGGGAGCTGTTTTTT.

J is TRBJ2-1 and V is TRBV2, with 9 bases lining up with TRBD1. The CDR3 extends over 16 amino acids. V lost 6 bases and J lost 1; bases outside the gene matches: 7. Germline V gene lookup returns CDR1 SNHLY and CDR2 FYNNEI. The CDR3 DNA follows: TGTGCCAGCAGCAAAGACAGGGGGGGGTCCTACAATGAGCAGTTCTTC. Encoded protein: CASSKDRGGSYNEQFF.

This clonotype was observed many times. V and J are TRBV18 and TRBJ2-2; D remains ambiguous. With 0 bases removed from V and 6 bases from J, the gap between germline ends came to 2 bases. Germline values: CDR1 KGHSH, CDR2 LQKENI. The CDR3 sequence is 12 residues long. As DNA, the CDR3 is TGTGCCAGCTCACCACCGTCCGGGGAGCTGTTTTTT. Its translation is CASSPPSGELFF.

This clonotype was observed a few times. V gene TRBV28 combines with J gene TRBJ1-4, with a tentative D call TRBD1 (5 bases). The CDR3 extends over 18 amino acids. Germline V CDR1 and CDR2: MDHEN, SYDVKM. With 2 bases removed from V and 0 bases from J, the gap between germline ends came to 16 bases. The CDR3 nucleotides are TGTGCCAGCAGTTTAAGCAGGGAGGGCATTGCAACTAATGAAAAACTGTTTTTT. Translation: CASSLSREGIATNEKLFF.

At least ten counts were recorded for this clonotype. The CDR3 region has the DNA TGTGCCAGCAGCCAAGGTTCTCACGGGGAGACCCAGTACTTC. Residues: CASSQGSHGETQYF. This chain joins TRBV14 and TRBJ2-5, with unresolved D. Germline-derived CDR1 and CDR2 are SGHDN and FVKESK. The CDR3 sequence is 14 residues long. V lost 1 base, J lost 5 bases, and 11 bases lay in between. Full variable domain (missing parts from reference TRBV14 and TRBJ2-5): EAGVTQFPSHSVIEKGQTVTLRCDPISGHDNLYWYRRVMGKEIKFLLHFVKESKQDESGMPNNRFLAERTGGTYSTLKVQPAELEDSGVYFCASSQGSHGETQYFGPGTRLLVL.

The rearrangement joins TRBV28 to TRBJ1-4; 7 bases align to TRBD1. V shed 6 bases, J shed 14 bases, and the junction held 27 bases outside the gene matches. Germline V gene lookup returns CDR1 MDHEN and CDR2 SYDVKM. The CDR3 loop spans 18 amino acids. CDR3 in amino acids: CASSRPTSRDSRVFSLFF. The CDR3 DNA reads TGTGCCAGCAGCCGTCCGACAAGCCGGGACAGTAGGGTTTTCAGTCTGTTTTTT.

This clonotype was detected only a few times. The chain carries TRBV29-1 and TRBJ2-3; no reliable D call. Germline values: CDR1 SQVTM, CDR2 ANQGSEA. V lost 2 bases, J lost 4 bases, and 4 bases lay in between. This CDR3 has 11 residues. The CDR3 nucleotides read TGCAGCGTTGAACCATCAGATACGCAGTATTTT. This encodes CSVEPSDTQYF.

This rearrangement joins TRBV28 to TRBJ2-5; 9 nucleotides align to TRBD1. This CDR3 is 16 amino acids long. The germline V gene has CDR1 MDHEN and CDR2 SYDVKM. J gave up 5 bases and V 3 bases, and 10 bases lay outside the gene matches. The CDR3 DNA sequence: TGTGCCAGCAGTTTTTCGCGGGACAGGGCCTGGGAGACCCAGTACTTC. Amino acid sequence: CASSFSRDRAWETQYF.

This clonotype was counted at least ten times. The rearrangement links TRBV3-1 to TRBJ2-7; 9 positions match TRBD2. After removal of 1 base from V and 3 bases from J, the junction contained 1 base not matched to a gene. The germline CDR1 and CDR2 sequences are LGHDT and YNNKEL (reference sequence). This CDR3 is built from 14 residues. CDR3 protein: CASSQAAGGYEQYF. DNA for the CDR3: TGTGCCAGCAGCCAAGCAGCGGGGGGCTACGAGCAGTACTTC.

Concerning this clonotype itself: This may be a read error, as it is one base from a much larger clone. The J gene is TRBJ2-1, the V gene TRBV3-1; D gene uncertain. The CDR3 consists of 13 residues. Germline V gene data show CDR1 as LGHDT and CDR2 as YNNKEL (reference sequence). The CDR3 nucleotides are TGTGCCAGCAGCCAAAAACAGTACAATGAGCAGTTATTC. It translates to CASSQKQYNEQLF.

This clonotype came up a few times. V is TRBV24-1 and J is TRBJ1-2, with TRBD1 matching 9 bases. The CDR3 totals 15 residues. Trimming removed 4 bases from V and 4 bases from J; junction bases left unmatched: 6. Germline CDR1 reads KGHDR; CDR2 reads SFDVKD. DNA of the CDR3: TGTGCCACCAGTGACGAAACAGGGGGCAGCTATGGCTACACCTTC. It specifies CATSDETGGSYGYTF.

This clonotype was found a few times. The V call is TRBV19, the J call TRBJ2-1; 10 nucleotides match TRBD2. CDR3 length: 18 residues. With 6 bases clipped from V and 0 bases from J, the junction kept 11 bases outside the gene matches. Germline CDR1 LNHDA, CDR2 SQIVND (reference sequence). The CDR3 protein is CASRRVAGGPSSYNEQFF. The CDR3 nucleotides read TGTGCCAGTAGGCGAGTAGCGGGGGGCCCCAGCTCCTACAATGAGCAGTTCTTC. The whole variable domain, remainder taken from reference TRBV19 and TRBJ2-1, is DGGITQSPKYLFRKEGQNVTLSCEQNLNHDAMYWYRQDPGQGLRLIYYSQIVNDFQKGDIAEGYSVSREKKESFPLTVTSAQKNPTAFYLCASRRVAGGPSSYNEQFFGPGTRLTVL.

This clonotype was seen many times. The V gene is TRBV6-1, the J gene TRBJ1-2, with TRBD1 as a possible D gene (6 bases). Trimming pared 10 bases from V and 8 bases from J, leaving 20 bases between. This CDR3 comprises 13 residues. Germline CDR1 reads MNHNS; CDR2 reads SASEGT. In DNA, the CDR3 is TGTGCCACAAGACAGGCCTCTATTTGGGGCTACACCTTC. Translation: CATRQASIWGYTF.

The rearrangement joins TRBV28 to TRBJ1-2, with 9 positions matching TRBD1. CDR3 length: 13 amino acids. V shed 3 bases and J 8 bases; nucleotides not matched to a gene: 4. The germline V gene has CDR1 MDHEN and CDR2 SYDVKM. CDR3 loop: CASSFGDRDGYTF. The CDR3 region has the DNA TGTGCCAGCAGTTTTGGGGACAGGGACGGCTACACCTTC.